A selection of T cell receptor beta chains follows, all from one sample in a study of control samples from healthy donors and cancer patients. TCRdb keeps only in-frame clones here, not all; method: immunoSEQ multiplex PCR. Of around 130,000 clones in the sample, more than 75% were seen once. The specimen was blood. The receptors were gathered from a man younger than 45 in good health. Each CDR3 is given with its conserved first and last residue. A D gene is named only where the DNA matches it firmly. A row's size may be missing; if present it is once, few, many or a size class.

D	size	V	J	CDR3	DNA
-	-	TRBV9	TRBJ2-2	CASSGSNTGELFF	TGTGCCAGCAGCGGTTCGAACACCGGGGAGCTGTTTTTT
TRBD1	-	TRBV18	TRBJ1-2	CASSPTGARGGYTF	TGTGCCAGCTCACCGACAGGGGCCCGAGGAGGCTACACCTTC
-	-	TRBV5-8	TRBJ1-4	CASSLRQLDNEKLFF	TGTGCCAGCAGCCTAAGACAGTTGGATAATGAAAAACTGTTTTTT
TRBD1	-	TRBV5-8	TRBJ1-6	CASSLAAGTGGNSPLHF	TGTGCCAGCAGCTTGGCCGCCGGGACAGGCGGGAATTCACCCCTCCACTTT
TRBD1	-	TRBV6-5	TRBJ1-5	CASSYQGGLGQPQHF	TGTGCCAGCAGTTACCAGGGGGGATTAGGTCAGCCCCAGCATTTT
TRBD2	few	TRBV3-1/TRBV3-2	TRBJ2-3	CASSQGLAATDTQYF	TGTGCCAGCAGCCAGGGACTAGCGGCCACAGATACGCAGTATTTT
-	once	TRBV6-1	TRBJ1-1	CASSEKFYLNTEAFF	TGTGCCAGCAGTGAAAAGTTCTATCTGAACACTGAAGCTTTCTTT
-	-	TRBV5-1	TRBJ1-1	CASSLGHLNTEAFF	TGCGCCAGCAGCTTGGGGCATTTGAACACTGAAGCTTTCTTT
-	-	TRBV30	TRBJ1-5	CAWSVGGGQPQHF	TGTGCCTGGAGTGTAGGGGGAGGCCAGCCCCAGCATTTT
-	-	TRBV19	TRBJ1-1	CASRPGDGLNTEAFF	TGTGCCAGTAGGCCCGGGGATGGGCTGAACACTGAAGCTTTCTTT
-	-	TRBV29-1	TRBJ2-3	CSAGRDTDTQYF	TGCAGCGCCGGACGAGACACAGATACGCAGTATTTT
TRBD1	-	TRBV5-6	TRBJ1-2	CASSRGQGDSGYTF	TGTGCCAGCAGCCGAGGACAGGGGGATAGTGGCTACACCTTC
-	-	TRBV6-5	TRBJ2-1	CASTSSPHNYNEQFF	TGTGCCAGCACCTCCTCCCCCCACAATTACAATGAGCAGTTCTTC
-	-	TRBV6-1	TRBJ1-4	CASSEKGSDEKLFF	TGTGCCAGCAGTGAAAAAGGGTCGGATGAAAAACTGTTTTTT
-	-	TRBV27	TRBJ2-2	CASSPQPNTGELFF	TGTGCCAGCAGCCCACAACCGAACACCGGGGAGCTGTTTTTT
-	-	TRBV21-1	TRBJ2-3	CASSKHCGEGTDTQYF	TGTGCCAGCAGCAAGCATTGCGGGGAGGGCACAGATACGCAGTATTTT
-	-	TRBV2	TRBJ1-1	CASSPRGGNTEAFF	TGTGCCAGCAGTCCCAGGGGTGGGAACACTGAAGCTTTCTTT
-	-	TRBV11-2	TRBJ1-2	CASSLGGVPYGYTF	TGTGCCAGCAGCTTAGGGGGGGTTCCCTATGGCTACACCTTC
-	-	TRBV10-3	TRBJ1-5	CAIRPDSNQPQHF	TGTGCCATCAGACCAGACAGCAATCAGCCCCAGCATTTT
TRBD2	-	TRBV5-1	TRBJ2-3	CASSLEGLDLDTQYF	TGCGCCAGCAGCTTGGAGGGACTAGATCTTGATACGCAGTATTTT
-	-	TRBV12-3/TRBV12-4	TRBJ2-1	CATRLAEGARQFF	TGTGCCACCAGACTAGCTGAGGGGGCGCGGCAGTTCTTC
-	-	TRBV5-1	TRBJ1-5	CASSLDTNQPQHF	TGCGCCAGCAGCTTGGACACCAATCAGCCCCAGCATTTT
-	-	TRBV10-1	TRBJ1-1	CASSDGTWNTEAFF	TGCGCCAGCAGTGATGGGACATGGAACACTGAAGCTTTCTTT
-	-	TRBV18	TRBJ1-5	CASSKNSGSPQHF	TGTGCCAGCTCAAAGAATTCAGGGTCACCCCAGCATTTT
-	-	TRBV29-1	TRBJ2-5	CSVLQLETQYF	TGCAGCGTCCTACAGCTGGAGACCCAGTACTTC
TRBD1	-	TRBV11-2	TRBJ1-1	CASSSRTGPLNTEAFF	TGTGCCAGCAGTTCTCGGACAGGCCCCTTGAACACTGAAGCTTTCTTT
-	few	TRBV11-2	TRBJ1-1	CASSYTTENTEAFF	TGTGCCAGCAGCTACACGACGGAGAACACTGAAGCTTTCTTT
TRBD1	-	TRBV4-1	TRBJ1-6	CASSRDSGTGRDSPLHF	TGCGCCAGCAGCCGAGACTCCGGGACAGGGAGGGATTCACCCCTCCACTTT
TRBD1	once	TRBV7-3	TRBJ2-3	CASSSPGTGIQYF	TGTGCCAGCAGCTCGCCCGGGACAGGTATTCAGTATTTT
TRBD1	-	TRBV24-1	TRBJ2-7	CATSDPSTGDAYEQYF	TGTGCCACCAGTGATCCTTCGACAGGGGACGCCTACGAGCAGTACTTC
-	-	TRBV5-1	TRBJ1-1	CASSAPQGNTEAFF	TGCGCCAGCAGCGCGCCCCAGGGGAACACTGAAGCTTTCTTT
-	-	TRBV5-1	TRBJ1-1	CASSLDVDTEAFF	TGCGCCAGCAGCTTGGACGTAGACACTGAAGCTTTCTTT
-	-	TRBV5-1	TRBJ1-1	CASSRDENTEAFF	TGCGCCAGCAGTCGGGACGAGAACACTGAAGCTTTCTTT
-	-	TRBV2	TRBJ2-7	CASKRDGDSEQYF	TGTGCCAGCAAGAGAGACGGCGACTCCGAGCAGTACTTC
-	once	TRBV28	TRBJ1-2	CASSLGNLGYGYTF	TGTGCCAGCAGTTTAGGGAATCTGGGGTATGGCTACACCTTC
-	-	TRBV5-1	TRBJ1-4	CASSFLAGGGEKLFF	TGCGCCAGCAGCTTTCTGGCAGGAGGTGGAGAAAAACTGTTTTTT
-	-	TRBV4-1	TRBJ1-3	CASSQGLGRFSGNTIYF	TGCGCCAGCAGCCAGGGACTGGGACGGTTCTCTGGAAACACCATATATTTT
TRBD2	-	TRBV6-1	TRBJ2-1	CASSEGVLAGVQFF	TGTGCCAGCAGTGAAGGGGTCCTAGCGGGGGTTCAGTTCTTC
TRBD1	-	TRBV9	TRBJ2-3	CASSPRQGSTDTQYF	TGTGCCAGCAGCCCCAGACAGGGTAGCACAGATACGCAGTATTTT
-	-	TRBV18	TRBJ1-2	CASSPQGVSGYTF	TGTGCCAGCTCACCACAGGGGGTCAGTGGCTACACCTTC
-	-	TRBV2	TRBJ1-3	CASDRSSGNTIYF	TGTGCCAGCGACCGGAGCTCTGGAAACACCATATATTTT
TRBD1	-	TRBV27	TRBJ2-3	CASSLRGQGPSTDTQYF	TGTGCCAGCAGTTTAAGGGGACAGGGGCCCTCCACAGATACGCAGTATTTT
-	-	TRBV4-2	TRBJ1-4	CASSQPGGDEKLFF	TGTGCCAGCAGCCAGCCGGGGGGCGATGAAAAACTGTTTTTT
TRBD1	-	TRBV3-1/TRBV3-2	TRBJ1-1	CASSLTDREAEAFF	TGTGCCAGCAGCCTTACGGACAGGGAGGCTGAAGCTTTCTTT
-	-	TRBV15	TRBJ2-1	CATSRVDLDNEQFF	TGTGCCACCAGCAGAGTGGATCTCGACAATGAGCAGTTCTTC
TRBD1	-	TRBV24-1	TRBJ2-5	CATSDRGQVQTETQYF	TGTGCCACCAGTGATAGAGGACAGGTCCAAACAGAGACCCAGTACTTC
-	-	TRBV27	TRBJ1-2	CASRPITSRLTWTGPNGYTF	TGTGCCAGCAGGCCCATCACTTCCCGACTGACGTGGACCGGGCCGAATGGCTACACCTTC
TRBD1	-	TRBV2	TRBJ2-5	CASSEGSGTGGSGAQYF	TGTGCCAGCAGTGAAGGTTCGGGGACAGGGGGCTCCGGGGCCCAGTACTTC
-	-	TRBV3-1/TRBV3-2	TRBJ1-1	CASSLPNTEAFF	TGTGCCAGCAGCCTACCGAACACTGAAGCTTTCTTT
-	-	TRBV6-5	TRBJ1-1	CASSPQTGTTEAFF	TGTGCCAGCAGTCCTCAGACAGGTACCACTGAAGCTTTCTTT
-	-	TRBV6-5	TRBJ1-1	CASSFRLTGKGTEAFF	TGTGCCAGCAGTTTCCGACTAACAGGGAAGGGCACTGAAGCTTTCTTT
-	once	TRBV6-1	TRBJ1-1	CASSEWSQGGTEAFF	TGTGCCAGCAGTGAATGGTCCCAGGGTGGGACTGAAGCTTTCTTT
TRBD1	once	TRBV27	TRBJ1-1	CASSQTDRGNTEAFF	TGTGCCAGCAGTCAAACCGACAGGGGGAACACTGAAGCTTTCTTT